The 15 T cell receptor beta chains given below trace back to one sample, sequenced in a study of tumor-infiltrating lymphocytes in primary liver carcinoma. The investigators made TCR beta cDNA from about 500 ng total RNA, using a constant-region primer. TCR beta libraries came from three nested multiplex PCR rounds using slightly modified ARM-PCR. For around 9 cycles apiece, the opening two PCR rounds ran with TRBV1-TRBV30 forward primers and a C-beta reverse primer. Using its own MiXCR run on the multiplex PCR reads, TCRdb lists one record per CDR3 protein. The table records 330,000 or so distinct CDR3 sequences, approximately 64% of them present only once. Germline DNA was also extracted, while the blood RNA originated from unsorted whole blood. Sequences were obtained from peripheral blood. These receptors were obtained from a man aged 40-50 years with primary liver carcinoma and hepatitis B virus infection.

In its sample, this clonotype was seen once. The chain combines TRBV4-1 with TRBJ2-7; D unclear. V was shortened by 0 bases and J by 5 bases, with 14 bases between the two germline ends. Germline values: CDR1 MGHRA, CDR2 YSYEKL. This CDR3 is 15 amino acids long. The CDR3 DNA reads TGCGCCAGCAGCCAAGATTCACAGATGGAGCACGAGCAGTACTTC. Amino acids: CASSQDSQMEHEQYF.

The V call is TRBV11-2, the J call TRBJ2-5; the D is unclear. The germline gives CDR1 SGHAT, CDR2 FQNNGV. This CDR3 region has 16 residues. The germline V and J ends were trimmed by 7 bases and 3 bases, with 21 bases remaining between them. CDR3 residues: CASTQTPGGVKETQYF. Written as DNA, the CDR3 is TGTGCCAGCACCCAAACTCCTGGCGGTGTGAAAGAGACCCAGTACTTC.

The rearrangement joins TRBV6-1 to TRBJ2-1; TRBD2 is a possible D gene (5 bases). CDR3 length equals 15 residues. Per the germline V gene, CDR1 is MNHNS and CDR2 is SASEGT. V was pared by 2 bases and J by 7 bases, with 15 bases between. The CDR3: CASSERAGLGNEQFF. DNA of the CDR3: TGTGCCAGCAGTGAACGGGCGGGTCTTGGGAATGAGCAGTTCTTC.

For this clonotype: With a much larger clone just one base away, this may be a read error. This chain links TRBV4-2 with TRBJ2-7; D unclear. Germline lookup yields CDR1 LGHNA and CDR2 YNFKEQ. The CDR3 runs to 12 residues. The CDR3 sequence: CTSSQESNEQYF. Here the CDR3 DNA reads TGTACCAGCAGCCAAGAAAGTAACGAGCAGTACTTC.

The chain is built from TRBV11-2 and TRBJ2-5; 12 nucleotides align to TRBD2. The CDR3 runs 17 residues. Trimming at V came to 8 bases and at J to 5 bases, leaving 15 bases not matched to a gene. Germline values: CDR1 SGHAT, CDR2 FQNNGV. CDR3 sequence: CASCPRVTSGRHETQYF. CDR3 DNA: TGTGCCAGCTGCCCGAGGGTGACTAGCGGGAGACATGAGACCCAGTACTTC.

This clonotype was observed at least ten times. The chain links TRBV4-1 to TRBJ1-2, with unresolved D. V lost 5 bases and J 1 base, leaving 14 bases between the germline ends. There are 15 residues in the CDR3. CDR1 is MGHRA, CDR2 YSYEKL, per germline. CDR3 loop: CASSEGGPNNYGYTF. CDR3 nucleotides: TGCGCCAGCAGCGAGGGAGGACCTAATAACTATGGCTACACCTTC.

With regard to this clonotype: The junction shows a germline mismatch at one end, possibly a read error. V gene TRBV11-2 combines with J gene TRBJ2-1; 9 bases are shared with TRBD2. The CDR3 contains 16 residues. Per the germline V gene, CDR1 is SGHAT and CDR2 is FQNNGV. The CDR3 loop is CASSLVSSGILNEEFF. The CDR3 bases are TGTGCCAGCAGTTTAGTATCTAGCGGGATATTAAATGAGGAGTTCTTC.

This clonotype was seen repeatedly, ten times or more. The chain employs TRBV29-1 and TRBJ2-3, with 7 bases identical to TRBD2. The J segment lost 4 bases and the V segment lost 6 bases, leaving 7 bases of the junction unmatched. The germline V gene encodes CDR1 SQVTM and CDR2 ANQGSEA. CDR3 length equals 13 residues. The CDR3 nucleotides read TGCAGCGTCGCCGGGGGGATGGCAGATACGCAGTATTTT. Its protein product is CSVAGGMADTQYF.

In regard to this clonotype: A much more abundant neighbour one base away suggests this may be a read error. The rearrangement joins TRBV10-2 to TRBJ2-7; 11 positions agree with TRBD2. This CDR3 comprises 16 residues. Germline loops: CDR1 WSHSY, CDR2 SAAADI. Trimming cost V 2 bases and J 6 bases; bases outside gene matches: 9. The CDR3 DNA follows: TGCGCCAGCAGTGAGATTAGCGGGGGGGCCGCCGTCGAGCAGTACTTC. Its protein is CASSEISGGAAVEQYF.

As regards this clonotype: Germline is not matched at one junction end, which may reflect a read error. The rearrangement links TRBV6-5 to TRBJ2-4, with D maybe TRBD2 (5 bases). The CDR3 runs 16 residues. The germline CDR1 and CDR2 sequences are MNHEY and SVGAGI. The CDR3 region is CVSSYLREIAKNIQYF. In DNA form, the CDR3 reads TGTGTCAGCAGTTACTTGAGGGAAATAGCCAAAAACATTCAGTACTTC.

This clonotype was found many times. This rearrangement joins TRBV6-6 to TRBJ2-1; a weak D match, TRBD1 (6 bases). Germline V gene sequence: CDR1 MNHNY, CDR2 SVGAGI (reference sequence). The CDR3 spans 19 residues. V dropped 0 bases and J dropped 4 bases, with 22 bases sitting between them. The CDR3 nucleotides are TGTGCCAGCAGTTACTCCGCGGAAAACACAGGGAGATCTTACAATGAGCAGTTCTTC. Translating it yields CASSYSAENTGRSYNEQFF.

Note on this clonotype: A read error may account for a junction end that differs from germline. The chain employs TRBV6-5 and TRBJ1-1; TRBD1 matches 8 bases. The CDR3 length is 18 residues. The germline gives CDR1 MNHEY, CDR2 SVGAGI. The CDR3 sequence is CASSYSNGSRGLRAEALF. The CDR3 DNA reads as TGTGCCAGCAGTTACTCGAACGGTTCCAGGGGGCTTCGAGCTGAAGCTCTCTTT.

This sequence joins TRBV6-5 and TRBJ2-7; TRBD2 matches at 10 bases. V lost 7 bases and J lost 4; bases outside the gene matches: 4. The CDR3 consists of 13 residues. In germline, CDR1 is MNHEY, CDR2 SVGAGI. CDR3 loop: CASTQLAGYEQYF. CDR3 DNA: TGTGCCAGCACCCAACTAGCGGGGTACGAGCAGTACTTC.

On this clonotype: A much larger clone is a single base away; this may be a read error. As DNA, the CDR3 is TGTGCCAGCAGTTACTCGGCGATCACTGAAGCTTTCTTT. It codes for CASSYSAITEAFF. This chain uses TRBV6-5 with TRBJ1-1; D not resolved. V was clipped by 0 bases and J by 4 bases, with 6 bases between them. CDR1 is MNHEY and CDR2 is SVGAGI in the germline V gene. CDR3 length: 13 amino acids.

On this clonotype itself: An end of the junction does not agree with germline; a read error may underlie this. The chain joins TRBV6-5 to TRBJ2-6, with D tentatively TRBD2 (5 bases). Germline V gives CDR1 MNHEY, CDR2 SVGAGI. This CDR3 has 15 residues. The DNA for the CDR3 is TGTGCCGGCAGTTACAAGAGGGTCGGGGCCAACGTCCTGACTTTC. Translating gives CAGSYKRVGANVLTF.